This entry features one TCR beta chain sequence. Its target is unknown. Assay: immunoSEQ multiplex PCR; the TCRdb copy retains only in-frame clones and omits some. The data hold roughly 100,000 clones, with about 93% observed a single time. CDR3 size: 15 residues. The germline V gene has CDR1 SGHKS and CDR2 YYEKEE (reference sequence). V lost 1 base, J lost 5 bases, and 15 bases lay in between. The sample comes from a study of siplizumab effects on memory and regulatory T cells. Study results and limitations: Tregs that proliferated in siplizumab cultures did not have their suppressive function confirmed.

The chain carries TRBV5-5 and TRBJ2-5; D is possibly TRBD1 or TRBD2 (5 bases each). This clonotype was obtained from a human donor in good health. Sequencing was carried out using CD4+ T cells sorted from blood. The CDR3 here is CASSLLRGAQETQYF. CDR3 in DNA: TGTGCCAGCAGCTTGCTCCGGGGCGCACAGGAGACCCAGTACTTC.